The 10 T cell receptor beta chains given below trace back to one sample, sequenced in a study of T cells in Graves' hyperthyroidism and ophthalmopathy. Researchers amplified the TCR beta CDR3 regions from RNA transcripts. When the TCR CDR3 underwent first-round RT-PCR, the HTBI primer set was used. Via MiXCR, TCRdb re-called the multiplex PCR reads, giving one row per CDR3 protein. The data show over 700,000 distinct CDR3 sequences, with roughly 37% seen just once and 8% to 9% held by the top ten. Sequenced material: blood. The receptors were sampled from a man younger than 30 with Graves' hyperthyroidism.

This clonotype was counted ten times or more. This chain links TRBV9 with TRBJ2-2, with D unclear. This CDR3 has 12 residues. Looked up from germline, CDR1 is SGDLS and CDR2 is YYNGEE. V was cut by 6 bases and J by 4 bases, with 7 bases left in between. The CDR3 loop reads CASTSLTGELFF. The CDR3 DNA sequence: TGTGCCAGCACCTCCCTCACCGGGGAGCTGTTTTTT.

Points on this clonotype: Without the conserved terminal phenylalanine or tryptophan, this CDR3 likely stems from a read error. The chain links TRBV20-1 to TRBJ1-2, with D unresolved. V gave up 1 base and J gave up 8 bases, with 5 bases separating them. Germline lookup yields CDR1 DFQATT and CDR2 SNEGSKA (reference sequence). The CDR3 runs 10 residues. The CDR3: CSARGGGYTS. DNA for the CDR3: TGCAGTGCTAGAGGCGGCGGCTACACCTCC.

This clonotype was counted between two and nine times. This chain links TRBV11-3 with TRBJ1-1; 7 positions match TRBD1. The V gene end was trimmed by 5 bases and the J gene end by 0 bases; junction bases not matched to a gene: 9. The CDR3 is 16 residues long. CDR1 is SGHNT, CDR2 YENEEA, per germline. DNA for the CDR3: TGTGCCAGCAGCCCATGGACAGGAACGATGAACACTGAAGCTTTCTTT. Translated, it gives CASSPWTGTMNTEAFF. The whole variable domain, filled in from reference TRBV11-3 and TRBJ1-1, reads EAGVVQSPRYKIIEKKQPVAFWCNPISGHNTLYWYLQNLGQGPELLIRYENEEAVDDSQLPKDRFSAERLKGVDSTLKIQPAELGDSAVYLCASSPWTGTMNTEAFFGQGTRLTVV.

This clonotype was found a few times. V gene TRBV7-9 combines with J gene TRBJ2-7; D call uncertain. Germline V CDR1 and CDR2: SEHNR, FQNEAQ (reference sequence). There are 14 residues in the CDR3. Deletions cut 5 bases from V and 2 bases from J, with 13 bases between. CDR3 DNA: TGTGCCAGCAGCCTGGACGTACCCACCTACGAGCAGTACTTC. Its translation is CASSLDVPTYEQYF. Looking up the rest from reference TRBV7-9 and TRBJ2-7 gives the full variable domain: DTGVSQNPRHKITKRGQNVTFRCDPISEHNRLYWYRQTLGQGPEFLTYFQNEAQLEKSRLLSDRFSAERPKGSFSTLEIQRTEQGDSAMYLCASSLDVPTYEQYFGPGTRLTVT.

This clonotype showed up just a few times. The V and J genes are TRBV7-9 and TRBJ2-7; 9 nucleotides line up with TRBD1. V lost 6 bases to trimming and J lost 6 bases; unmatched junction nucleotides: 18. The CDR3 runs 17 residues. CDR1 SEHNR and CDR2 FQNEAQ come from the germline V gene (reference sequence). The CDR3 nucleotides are TGTGCCAGCAGTTCCCCCCCGGGGACAGGGACAATGACCGAGCAGTACTTC. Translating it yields CASSSPPGTGTMTEQYF.

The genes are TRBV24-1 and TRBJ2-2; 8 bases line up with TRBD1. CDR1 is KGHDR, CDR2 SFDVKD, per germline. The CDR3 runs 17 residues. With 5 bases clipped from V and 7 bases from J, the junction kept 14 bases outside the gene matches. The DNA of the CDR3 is TGTGCCACCAGTGGGACGGACAGGACAGGGACGGACGGGGAGCTGTTTTTT. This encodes CATSGTDRTGTDGELFF.

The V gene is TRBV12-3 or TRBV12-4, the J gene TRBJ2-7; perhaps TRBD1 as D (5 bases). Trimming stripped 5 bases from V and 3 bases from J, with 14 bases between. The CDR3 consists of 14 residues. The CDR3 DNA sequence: TGTGCCAGCAGTCCAAGGGGCCCGGACTACGAGCAGTACTTC. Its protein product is CASSPRGPDYEQYF.

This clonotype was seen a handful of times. The CDR3 DNA reads as TGTGCCAGCAGCCAAGGGACTCTTAGCAATCAGCCCCAGCATTTT. Protein sequence: CASSQGTLSNQPQHF. The rearrangement uses TRBV10-3 and TRBJ1-5, with D possibly being TRBD1 (5 bases). Germline assignment: CDR1 ENHRY and CDR2 SYGVKD. The ends were cut back, 10 bases at V and 0 bases at J, with 16 bases in the middle. The CDR3 runs to 15 residues.

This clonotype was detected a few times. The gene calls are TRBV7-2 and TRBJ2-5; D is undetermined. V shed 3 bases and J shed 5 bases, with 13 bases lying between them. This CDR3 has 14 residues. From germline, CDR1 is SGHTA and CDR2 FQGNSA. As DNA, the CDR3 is TGTGCCAGCAGCTTTTTTGTTTCTAGGGAGACCCAGTACTTC. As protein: CASSFFVSRETQYF.

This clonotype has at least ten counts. In nucleotides, the CDR3 is TGTGCCAGCAGCTTACGAGAGTCACCCCTCCACTTT. It yields the protein CASSLRESPLHF. This chain uses TRBV7-9 with TRBJ1-6; D remains unclear. Germline V gives CDR1 SEHNR, CDR2 FQNEAQ (reference sequence). The V and J ends lost 2 bases and 10 bases respectively, with 6 bases between them. The CDR3 is made up of 12 amino acids.